The next 13 T cell receptor beta chains were all read from a single sample in a study of beta chain features in type 1 diabetes. Study outcomes and limitations: Across all four CD4+ subsets, people with type 1 diabetes showed modestly shorter TCRB CDR3s.

What was sequenced were expressed TCRB transcripts, since all of the isolated RNA had been reverse transcribed. Produced via immunoSEQ multiplex PCR; TCRdb's table is partial and in-frame only. The sample gives approximately 250,000 clones, around 24% of which show up once; over 0.01% is in the top ten. Their specific antigens are unknown. Sequenced material: naive CD4+ T cells from blood. The source of these receptors is a woman aged 25 to 39 with type 1 diabetes.

This clone was detected a few times. This chain connects TRBV4-2 to TRBJ2-2; D possibly corresponds to TRBD2 (6 bases). Germline loops: CDR1 LGHNA, CDR2 YNFKEQ. The CDR3 is 16 residues long. Deletions cut 1 base from V and 1 base from J, with 10 bases between. The CDR3 DNA reads TGTGCCAGCAGCCAAGCCATAGCGGAGAACACCGGGGAGCTGTTTTTT. Protein: CASSQAIAENTGELFF.

This clone was observed a few times. The V call is TRBV11-2, the J call TRBJ2-7, with a weak D call TRBD2 (5 bases). Between the trimmed V and J ends, which lost 3 bases and 0 bases, there was a span of 12 bases. Germline CDR1 is SGHAT and CDR2 is FQNNGV. This CDR3 region has 15 residues. CDR3 sequence reads: CASSFSSSSSYEQYF. The CDR3 nucleotides read TGTGCCAGCAGCTTTTCTAGCTCGAGCTCCTACGAGCAGTACTTC.

This clone was seen a few times. Other DNA variants within this sample encode the same CDR3. This chain joins TRBV4-1 and TRBJ1-3; D is undetermined. Trimming left V 1 base short and J 3 bases short, with 7 bases between. The CDR3 runs to 14 residues. Germline CDR1 reads MGHRA; CDR2 reads YSYEKL. The CDR3 loop is CASSQGHSGNTIYF. CDR3 DNA sequence: TGCGCCAGCAGCCAAGGCCACAGTGGAAACACCATATATTTT.

The chain recombines TRBV25-1 with TRBJ1-4; D unclear. The CDR3 consists of 14 residues. CDR1 MGHDK and CDR2 SYGVNS come from the germline V gene. V dropped 6 bases and J dropped 8 bases, with 16 bases sitting between them. The CDR3 sequence: CASSEPSAREKLFF. Here the CDR3 DNA reads TGTGCCAGCAGCGAACCCTCCGCCCGGGAAAAACTGTTTTTT. Filled out from reference TRBV25-1 and TRBJ1-4, the complete variable domain reads EADIYQTPRYLVIGTGKKITLECSQTMGHDKMYWYQQDPGMELHLIHYSYGVNSTEKGDLSSESTVSRIRTEHFPLTLESARPSHTSQYLCASSEPSAREKLFFGSGTQLSVL.

This clone appeared a few times. The V call is TRBV6-5, the J call TRBJ1-1; D ambiguous. Germline loops: CDR1 MNHEY, CDR2 SVGAGI. The CDR3 runs to 13 residues. Deletions cut 6 bases from V and 3 bases from J, with 11 bases between. The CDR3 DNA follows: TGTGCCAGCAGCCCTAGAGGGTACACTGAAGCTTTCTTT. Translated: CASSPRGYTEAFF.

This clone was detected only a few times. The V gene is TRBV5-1, the J gene TRBJ2-5, with 7 positions matching TRBD2. Germline V lookup: CDR1 SGHRS, CDR2 YFSETQ. With 1 base clipped from V and 3 bases from J, the junction kept 6 bases outside the gene matches. The CDR3 length is 15 residues. The CDR3 spells CASSLRRELKETQYF. The CDR3 DNA reads as TGCGCCAGCAGCTTGAGGCGGGAGTTAAAAGAGACCCAGTACTTC.

The chain recombines TRBV5-1 with TRBJ2-3, with 14 bases lining up with TRBD2. The J segment lost 4 bases and the V segment lost 0 bases, leaving 7 bases of the junction unmatched. This CDR3 comprises 18 residues. The germline CDR1 and CDR2 sequences are SGHRS and YFSETQ. The CDR3 sequence is CASSLAGLAGAPADTQYF. In nucleotides, the CDR3 is TGCGCCAGCAGCTTGGCGGGACTAGCGGGGGCCCCGGCAGATACGCAGTATTTT.

DNA for the CDR3: TGTGCCAGCAGTTTAGCGGGACAGCTCTACAATGAGCAGTTCTTC. Translation gives CASSLAGQLYNEQFF. V usage is TRBV28 and J usage is TRBJ2-1; the D gene is possibly TRBD1 (7 bases). Germline V gene data show CDR1 as MDHEN and CDR2 as SYDVKM. The CDR3 length is 15 residues. V was clipped by 2 bases and J by 3 bases, with 11 bases between them.

This clone came up a few times. This chain joins TRBV6-5 and TRBJ1-2; 8 bases are a match to TRBD1. After removal of 5 bases from V and 3 bases from J, the junction contained 8 bases not matched to a gene. The CDR3 length is 15 residues. Germline V CDR1 and CDR2: MNHEY, SVGAGI. DNA for the CDR3: TGTGCCAGCAGTGCGGGCGGACAGGGTGACTATGGCTACACCTTC. Amino acid sequence: CASSAGGQGDYGYTF.

This clone was seen a handful of times. V gene TRBV10-2 combines with J gene TRBJ2-7, with D perhaps matching TRBD1 (6 bases). This CDR3 is built from 13 residues. Trimming took 10 bases from V and 2 from J, leaving 15 bases between them. CDR1 is WSHSY and CDR2 is SAAADI in the germline V gene. CDR3 DNA sequence: TGCGCCACCGAGGGGGAGTTCACCTACGAGCAGTACTTC. Its translation is CATEGEFTYEQYF.

This clone was recorded a few times. The CDR3 sequence: CASSPGLAGAGANVLTF. CDR3 nucleotides: TGTGCCAGCAGTCCGGGACTAGCGGGAGCCGGGGCCAACGTCCTGACTTTC. The chain couples TRBV27 to TRBJ2-6; 14 bases are a match to TRBD2. In germline, CDR1 is MNHEY, CDR2 SMNVEV (reference sequence). Trimming took 5 bases from V and 4 from J; bases not matched to a gene: 4. The CDR3 runs to 17 residues.

The chain combines TRBV7-8 with TRBJ2-3; D is uncertain. CDR3 size: 12 residues. V gave up 0 bases and J gave up 6 bases, with 4 bases separating them. Germline CDR1 SGHVS, CDR2 FQNEAQ. This chain's CDR3 is CASSLAVDTQYF. For the CDR3, the DNA is TGTGCCAGCAGCTTAGCCGTGGATACGCAGTATTTT.

This chain joins TRBV7-9 and TRBJ1-1; 9 nucleotides align to TRBD1. The V and J ends lost 5 bases and 8 bases, in that order; junction bases with no gene match: 9. CDR1 SEHNR and CDR2 FQNEAQ come from the germline V gene (reference sequence). The length of the CDR3 is 14 residues. The CDR3 loop is CASSPRTGEDEAFF. The CDR3 coding sequence is TGTGCCAGCAGCCCGCGGACAGGGGAGGACGAAGCTTTCTTT.